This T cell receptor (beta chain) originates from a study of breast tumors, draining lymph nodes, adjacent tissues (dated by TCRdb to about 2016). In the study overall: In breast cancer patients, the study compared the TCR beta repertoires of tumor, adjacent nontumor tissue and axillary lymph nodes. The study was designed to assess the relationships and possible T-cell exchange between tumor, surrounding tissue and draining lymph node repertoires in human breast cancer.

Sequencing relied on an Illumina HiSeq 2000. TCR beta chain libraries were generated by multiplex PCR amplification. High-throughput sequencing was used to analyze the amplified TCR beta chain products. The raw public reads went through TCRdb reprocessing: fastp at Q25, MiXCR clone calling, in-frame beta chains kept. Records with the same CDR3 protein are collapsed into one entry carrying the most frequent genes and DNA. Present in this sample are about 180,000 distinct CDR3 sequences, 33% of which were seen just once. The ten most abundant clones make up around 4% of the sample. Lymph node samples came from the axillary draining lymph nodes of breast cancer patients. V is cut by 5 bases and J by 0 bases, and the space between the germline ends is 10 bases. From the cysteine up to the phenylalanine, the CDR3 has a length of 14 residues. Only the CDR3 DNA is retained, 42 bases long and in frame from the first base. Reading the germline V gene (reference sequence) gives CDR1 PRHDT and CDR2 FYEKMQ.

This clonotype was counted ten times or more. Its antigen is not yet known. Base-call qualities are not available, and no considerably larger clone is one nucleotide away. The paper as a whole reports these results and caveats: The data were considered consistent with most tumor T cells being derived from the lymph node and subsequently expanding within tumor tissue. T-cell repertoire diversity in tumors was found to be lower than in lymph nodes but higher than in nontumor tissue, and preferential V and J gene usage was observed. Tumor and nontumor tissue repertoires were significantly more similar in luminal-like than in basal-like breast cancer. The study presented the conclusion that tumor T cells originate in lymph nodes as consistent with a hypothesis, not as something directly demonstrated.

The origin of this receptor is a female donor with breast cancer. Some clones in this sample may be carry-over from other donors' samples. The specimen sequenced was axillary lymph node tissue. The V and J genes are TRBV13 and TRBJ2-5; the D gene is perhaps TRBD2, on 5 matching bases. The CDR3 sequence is CASSAPGYQETQYF. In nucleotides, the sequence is TGTGCCAGCAGCGCACCGGGGTACCAAGAGACCCAGTACTTC.